This TCR beta chain originates from a study of shared clonotypes between healthy human individuals. Study as a whole: For every donor, three CD4 naive, three CD4 memory, two CD8 naive and one CD8 memory plates were used. Whole-study results and caveats: Generation probabilities of non-shared clonotypes were lower (relative to those shared by all four donors). The sampled material consisted only of blood, and tissue repertoires are likely to differ. Between several donors, naive CD4 clonotypes were shared at a level of roughly 5.5%.

The repertoire was sequenced with immunoSEQ multiplex PCR; TCRdb's copy has only in-frame clones and lacks some. The sample records 2 million to 2.5 million clones, approximately 96% being singletons. The germline CDR1 and CDR2 sequences are LNHDA and SQIVND (reference sequence). The V segment lost 4 bases and the J segment 8 bases; nucleotides outside the gene matches: 2. This CDR3 contains 12 residues. On this clone: Its target is not known. The sample contains more than one DNA sequence encoding this CDR3.

This clonotype was obtained from a young man in good health. Sequenced sample: naive CD4+ T cells sorted from blood. The subset here: CD45RA+ positively selected. The genes are TRBV19 and TRBJ1-2, with 9 bases fitting TRBD1. This CDR3 is CASSTGTGGYTF. Here the CDR3 DNA reads TGTGCCAGTAGTACCGGGACAGGGGGCTACACCTTC.